This TCR beta chain was identified during a study of blood T cell repertoires in COVID-19. V was trimmed by 1 base and J by 0 bases, leaving 7 bases between them. The germline CDR1 and CDR2 sequences are SNHLY and FYNNEI. This CDR3 is 14 amino acids long. The count of this clone is one. Data came from immunoSEQ multiplex PCR; TCRdb stores just in-frame clones and leaves some out. The repertoire holds more than 200,000 clones, roughly 90% seen once, with 3.5% to 5% in the top ten. The sequence was obtained from a woman aged 30 to 39 who had recovered from COVID-19. Material for sequencing was PBMCs or T cells enriched from blood (not recorded which). This chain connects TRBV2 to TRBJ2-7; possible D gene TRBD1, 5 bases. CDR3 sequence (DNA): TGTGCCAGCAGTGAAGAGGGGTCCTCCTACGAGCAGTACTTC. Its protein product is CASSEEGSSYEQYF.